The next 20 T cell receptor beta chains were all read from a single sample in a study of T-cell reconstitution after alpha-beta-depleted transplantation in children. Preparation of the TCRbeta library used unique molecular identifiers. MiXCR, applied by TCRdb to the PCR reads, yields one record per CDR3 protein. Found here are about 1,000,000 distinct CDR3 sequences, about 29% of them singletons; the top ten hold roughly 30%. This material consisted of PBMCs, mostly from graft donor cells, taken 360 days after TCRalphabeta/CD19-depleted stem cell transplant. These receptors all come from a boy less than two years old who had a stem cell transplant for SCID, so the T cells may come from the graft donor.

In this sample, this clonotype turned up a few times. The chain joins TRBV7-9 to TRBJ2-3; tentatively, D is TRBD2 (6 bases). The CDR3 has 15 amino acids. The germline V gene encodes CDR1 SEHNR and CDR2 FQNEAQ (reference sequence). Trimming pared 2 bases from V and 0 bases from J, leaving 9 bases between. The CDR3 sequence: CASSLIGTSTDTQYF. DNA of the CDR3: TGTGCCAGCAGCTTAATCGGGACTAGCACAGATACGCAGTATTTT.

CDR3 in amino acids: CASSLGTGKGDTEAFF. The CDR3 DNA reads TGTGCCAGCAGTCTAGGGACAGGGAAAGGGGACACTGAAGCTTTCTTT. The rearrangement links TRBV12-3 or TRBV12-4 to TRBJ1-1; 9 nucleotides agree with TRBD1. The V and J ends lost 5 bases and 3 bases, in that order; junction bases with no gene match: 10. The CDR3 is made up of 16 amino acids.

This clonotype was seen many times. The chain has TRBV5-1 and TRBJ2-3; a possible D gene is TRBD1 (6 bases). V gave up 6 bases and J gave up 0 bases, with 14 bases separating them. The CDR3 is made up of 15 amino acids. Germline V gene lookup returns CDR1 SGHRS and CDR2 YFSETQ. The CDR3 loop reads CASNQGGTSTDTQYF. Here the CDR3 DNA reads TGCGCCAGCAACCAAGGGGGTACCAGCACAGATACGCAGTATTTT.

The rearrangement joins TRBV29-1 to TRBJ2-1; 8 bases fit TRBD1. The CDR3 length is 14 residues. Trimming removed 2 bases from V and 7 bases from J; junction bases left unmatched: 7. Germline assignment: CDR1 SQVTM and CDR2 ANQGSEA. CDR3 in amino acids: CSVEPGQGRNEQFF. DNA for the CDR3: TGCAGCGTTGAACCCGGACAGGGACGAAATGAGCAGTTCTTC.

This clonotype was recorded a few times. The CDR3 region has the DNA TGTGCCAGCAGCTCCTTCAAACCGACAGGGTCCCTCGAGCAGTACTTC. Translating gives CASSSFKPTGSLEQYF. V is TRBV7-2 and J is TRBJ2-7; 7 bases line up with TRBD1. CDR1 is SGHTA, CDR2 FQGNSA, per germline. This CDR3 contains 16 residues. Trimming cost V 4 bases and J 6 bases; bases outside gene matches: 15.

This clonotype has more than one count but fewer than ten. The rearrangement joins TRBV5-1 to TRBJ1-3; a possible D gene is TRBD1 (6 bases). The CDR3 extends over 16 amino acids. From germline, CDR1 is SGHRS and CDR2 YFSETQ. Trimming took 0 bases from V and 7 from J, leaving 17 bases between them. The CDR3 coding sequence is TGCGCCAGCAGCTTGGTAGGGGGTCCAACGCCGAACACCATATATTTT. It is translated as CASSLVGGPTPNTIYF.

The rearrangement joins TRBV5-6 to TRBJ2-1, with D perhaps assigned TRBD1 or TRBD2 (5 bases each). Germline CDR1 SGHDT, CDR2 YYEEEE. The CDR3 has 15 residues. Trimming cost V 6 bases and J 6 bases, with 19 bases left between them. The CDR3: CASTPRPGTLNEQFF. The CDR3 DNA sequence: TGTGCCAGCACCCCCCGGCCAGGGACCCTCAATGAGCAGTTCTTC.

This rearrangement joins TRBV4-2 to TRBJ2-3; tentatively, D is TRBD2 (6 bases). The CDR3 is made up of 15 amino acids. V gave up 4 bases and J gave up 1 base, with 12 bases separating them. Germline V gene sequence: CDR1 LGHNA, CDR2 YNFKEQ. The CDR3 DNA follows: TGTGCCAGCAGCCCCCGTAGCGGTGGCACAGATACGCAGTATTTT. This codes for CASSPRSGGTDTQYF.

A few counts support this clonotype. V usage is TRBV29-1 and J usage is TRBJ1-2; 7 nucleotides line up with TRBD1. This CDR3 contains 14 residues. The junction had 7 bases not matched to a gene; V was cut back by 3 bases and J by 3 bases. The germline V gene has CDR1 SQVTM and CDR2 ANQGSEA. In DNA form, the CDR3 reads TGCAGCGTTGAGGTGACAGGGATACACTATGGCTACACCTTC. Amino acid sequence: CSVEVTGIHYGYTF.

The sample holds one count of this clonotype. The genes are TRBV20-1 and TRBJ2-7; tentatively, D is TRBD1 or TRBD2 (5 bases each). The germline gives CDR1 DFQATT, CDR2 SNEGSKA (reference sequence). V was shortened by 7 bases and J by 5 bases, with 15 bases between the two germline ends. The CDR3 extends over 12 amino acids. This CDR3 is CSGDGTGHEQYF. The CDR3 nucleotides read TGCAGTGGTGATGGGACCGGCCACGAGCAGTACTTC.

V is TRBV7-6 and J is TRBJ2-2; no reliable D call. V was cut by 1 base and J by 0 bases, with 9 bases left in between. This CDR3 region has 16 residues. CDR1 is SGHVS and CDR2 is FNYEAQ in the germline V gene. Written as DNA, the CDR3 is TGTGCCAGCAGCTTAGTTTCCGGTACGAACACCGGGGAGCTGTTTTTT. This gives the protein CASSLVSGTNTGELFF.

The table lists this clonotype with many counts. This chain joins TRBV4-2 and TRBJ2-3; D remains ambiguous. Germline CDR1 is LGHNA and CDR2 is YNFKEQ. V was shortened by 4 bases and J by 4 bases, with 9 bases between the two germline ends. This CDR3 region has 13 residues. CDR3 sequence: CASSLARSDTQYF. CDR3 nucleotide sequence: TGTGCCAGCAGCCTGGCGCGGTCAGATACGCAGTATTTT.

J is TRBJ2-1 and V is TRBV20-1; D remains ambiguous. Trimming took 0 bases from V and 6 from J, leaving 9 bases between them. Germline V gene sequence: CDR1 DFQATT, CDR2 SNEGSKA (reference sequence). This CDR3 region has 13 residues. In nucleotides, the CDR3 is TGCAGTGCTAGAGAAATACGGGCCAATGAGCAGTTCTTC. Its protein is CSAREIRANEQFF.

This clonotype has only a few counts. The J gene is TRBJ2-1, the V gene TRBV9, with D perhaps assigned TRBD1 or TRBD2 (6 bases each). The germline CDR1 and CDR2 sequences are SGDLS and YYNGEE. The CDR3 has 18 amino acids. The germline V and J ends were trimmed by 1 base and 5 bases, with 22 bases remaining between them. In nucleotides, the CDR3 is TGTGCCAGCAGCGTAAGCCCGGACGAGGGGGGATTAAACAATGAGCAGTTCTTC. It codes for CASSVSPDEGGLNNEQFF.

This clonotype has more than one count but fewer than ten. The chain has TRBV5-1 and TRBJ2-2; D might be TRBD1 (6 bases). Trimming took 7 bases from V and 1 from J, leaving 20 bases between them. Germline loops: CDR1 SGHRS, CDR2 YFSETQ. CDR3 length: 17 amino acids. CDR3 DNA sequence: TGCGCCAGCGAAACGGGACATAACACGTTGAACACCGGGGAGCTGTTTTTT. This gives the protein CASETGHNTLNTGELFF. Looking up the rest from reference TRBV5-1 and TRBJ2-2 gives the full variable domain: KAGVTQTPRYLIKTRGQQVTLSCSPISGHRSVSWYQQTPGQGLQFLFEYFSETQRNKGNFPGRFSGRQFSNSRSEMNVSTLELGDSALYLCASETGHNTLNTGELFFGEGSRLTVL.

This clonotype occurred a few times. This chain links TRBV5-5 with TRBJ2-1; D gene unclear. Trimming took 4 bases from V and 10 from J, leaving 15 bases between them. The CDR3 spans 13 residues. Germline-derived CDR1 and CDR2 are SGHKS and YYEKEE (reference sequence). The CDR3 DNA sequence: TGTGCCAGCAGCAAACATCAGCTTACGGAGCAGTTCTTC. Translation: CASSKHQLTEQFF.

This clonotype has just one count. This rearrangement joins TRBV5-1 to TRBJ2-3; D not certain. The V end lost 2 bases, the J end lost 3 bases, and 10 bases lay between the germline ends. The CDR3 spans 14 residues. CDR1 SGHRS and CDR2 YFSETQ come from the germline V gene. The CDR3 here is CASSFAPGTDTQYF. The CDR3 DNA reads as TGCGCCAGCAGCTTTGCCCCCGGGACAGATACGCAGTATTTT.

The J gene is TRBJ1-3, the V gene TRBV6-5; unclear D gene. The length of the CDR3 is 17 residues. Looked up from germline, CDR1 is MNHEY and CDR2 is SVGAGI. Trimming took 0 bases from V and 2 from J, leaving 14 bases between them. The CDR3 is CASSYSMARYAGNTIYF. The CDR3 nucleotides read TGTGCCAGCAGTTACTCGATGGCCCGCTACGCTGGAAACACCATATATTTT.

The chain is built from TRBV27 and TRBJ2-7; 11 bases fit TRBD2. The CDR3 extends over 16 amino acids. V dropped 0 bases and J dropped 1; count of bases not matched to a gene: 2. Germline V lookup: CDR1 MNHEY, CDR2 SMNVEV (reference sequence). This chain's CDR3 is CASSLSLAGGSYEQYF. As DNA, the CDR3 is TGTGCCAGCAGTTTATCCCTAGCGGGGGGTTCCTACGAGCAGTACTTC.

This clonotype was seen more than once but under ten times. The J gene is TRBJ2-1, the V gene TRBV24-1; 8 bases fit TRBD1. Losses at the gene ends were 3 bases for V and 8 bases for J; bases not matched to a gene: 8. This CDR3 comprises 15 residues. From germline, CDR1 is KGHDR and CDR2 SFDVKD. CDR3 region: CATSDAGTGAYEQFF. The CDR3 coding sequence is TGTGCCACCAGTGATGCCGGGACAGGTGCTTATGAGCAGTTCTTC.